Listed here are 5 T cell receptor beta chains from one sample, sequenced in a study of blood T cell repertoires in COVID-19. The data were produced by immunoSEQ multiplex PCR, yet TCRdb's version contains in-frame clones alone and is incomplete. Among around 280,000 clones, 90% were seen once, and the ten largest hold about 1.7%. Specimen: PBMCs or T cells enriched from blood (not recorded which). Source of these receptors: a woman aged 18-29 years with acute COVID-19.

This chain uses TRBV9 with TRBJ1-4; D not certain. CDR1 SGDLS and CDR2 YYNGEE come from the germline V gene. Deletions cut 4 bases from V and 8 bases from J, with 30 bases between. The CDR3 covers 19 residues. The CDR3 nucleotides are TGTGCCAGCAGCCCTAATGCATTGGGGAGGGCCGCCCCGAGGGAAAAACTGTTTTTT. It encodes CASSPNALGRAAPREKLFF.

There are a few counts of this clone. This chain uses TRBV20-1 with TRBJ2-2; D remains ambiguous. CDR3 size: 13 residues. The V and J ends lost 3 bases and 5 bases respectively, with 10 bases between them. Germline V lookup: CDR1 DFQATT, CDR2 SNEGSKA (reference sequence). This CDR3 is CSASGLPTGELFF. The CDR3 DNA sequence: TGCAGTGCTAGTGGGCTCCCGACCGGGGAGCTGTTTTTT.

V gene TRBV30 combines with J gene TRBJ2-7, with 9 bases identical to TRBD2. The CDR3 consists of 18 residues. CDR1 and CDR2 from the germline V gene are GTSNPN and SVGIG (reference sequence). The ends lost 0 bases at V and 1 base at J; junction bases unmatched: 13. The CDR3 sequence is CAWSVKGPLAGPSYEQYF. The CDR3 region has the DNA TGTGCCTGGAGTGTAAAGGGGCCACTAGCGGGCCCATCCTACGAGCAGTACTTC. Complete variable domain (other parts from reference TRBV30 and TRBJ2-7): SQTIHQWPATLVQPVGSPLSLECTVEGTSNPNLYWYRQAAGRGLQLLFYSVGIGQISSEVPQNLSASRPQDRQFILSSKKLLLSDSGFYLCAWSVKGPLAGPSYEQYFGPGTRLTVT.

This rearrangement joins TRBV5-1 to TRBJ2-7; D is perhaps TRBD1 (6 bases). V was cut by 0 bases and J by 4 bases, with 14 bases left in between. Germline-derived CDR1 and CDR2 are SGHRS and YFSETQ. This CDR3 has 15 residues. CDR3 coding DNA: TGCGCCAGCAGCTTGGATAGGACAGTTGGATACGAGCAGTACTTC. It translates to CASSLDRTVGYEQYF.

This clone was found a few times. The gene calls are TRBV2 and TRBJ2-3; the match to TRBD1 covers 7 bases. CDR3 length: 14 amino acids. Germline trimming cut 8 bases from V and 2 bases from J; bases unmatched to any gene: 7. CDR1 is SNHLY, CDR2 FYNNEI, per germline. CDR3 bases: TGTGCCAGCGAACAGACAGGGTTCACAGATACGCAGTATTTT. It codes for CASEQTGFTDTQYF.